The next 24 T cell receptor beta chains were all read from a single sample in a study of T cell repertoires in cytomegalovirus infection. Their antigens remain unidentified. A single record per CDR3 protein comes from TCRdb applying MiXCR to the reads. The sample holds around 340,000 distinct CDR3 sequences; roughly 28% are singletons and the top ten take 20%. Sequencing was performed on cultured PBMCs, taken from culture after CMV antigen stimulation. These receptors came from a human donor in good health (CMV status not recorded). Some clones in this sample may be carry-over from other donors' samples.

Remarks on this clonotype: Sequence at one end of the junction differs from germline and may be a read error. The chain is built from TRBV25-1 and TRBJ2-3; a weak D match, TRBD2 (5 bases). This CDR3 comprises 17 residues. The V gene's germline CDR1 is MGHDK and CDR2 SYGVNS. The CDR3 nucleotides are TGTGCCCGCAGTGACGGACTGCAACAAACGTTCACAGATACGCAGTATTTT. Amino acids: CARSDGLQQTFTDTQYF.

There are a few counts of this clonotype. J is TRBJ2-5 and V is TRBV9; TRBD2 matches 10 bases. CDR3 size: 15 residues. Trimming took 2 bases from V and 2 from J; bases not matched to a gene: 3. Germline CDR1 is SGDLS and CDR2 is YYNGEE. The CDR3 reads CASSVLAGEQETQYF. The CDR3 DNA reads TGTGCCAGCAGCGTTCTAGCGGGGGAACAAGAGACCCAGTACTTC. Complete variable domain (other parts from reference TRBV9 and TRBJ2-5): DSGVTQTPKHLITATGQRVTLRCSPRSGDLSVYWYQQSLDQGLQFLIQYYNGEERAKGNILERFSAQQFPDLHSELNLSSLELGDSALYFCASSVLAGEQETQYFGPGTRLLVL.

The rearrangement uses TRBV12-3 or TRBV12-4 and TRBJ1-2; TRBD1 matches at 8 bases. Trimming took 5 bases from V and 3 from J; bases not matched to a gene: 5. This CDR3 spans 14 amino acids. The CDR3 is CASSLGQGYYGYTF. As DNA, the CDR3 is TGTGCCAGCAGTCTCGGACAGGGCTACTATGGCTACACCTTC.

V and J are TRBV4-2 and TRBJ2-7; TRBD2 matches at 11 bases. Germline V lookup: CDR1 LGHNA, CDR2 YNFKEQ. After removal of 5 bases from V and 4 bases from J, the junction contained 7 bases not matched to a gene. CDR3 length: 15 amino acids. CDR3: CASSIQLAGVYEQYF. The CDR3, as DNA: TGTGCCAGCAGCATCCAACTAGCGGGAGTGTACGAGCAGTACTTC.

This clonotype appeared a few times. The chain uses TRBV28 and TRBJ2-1; possible D gene TRBD1, 6 bases. The CDR3 sequence is 16 residues long. V was cut by 1 base and J by 4 bases, with 14 bases left in between. Germline values: CDR1 MDHEN, CDR2 SYDVKM. CDR3 loop: CASSLSDLDRYNEQFF. For the CDR3, the DNA is TGTGCCAGCAGTTTATCAGACCTGGACAGATACAATGAGCAGTTCTTC.

The chain recombines TRBV6-5 with TRBJ1-5; D is uncertain. The CDR3 runs 15 residues. V was shortened by 0 bases and J by 0 bases, with 6 bases between the two germline ends. CDR1 MNHEY and CDR2 SVGAGI come from the germline V gene. The CDR3 is CASSYSQYSNQPQHF. CDR3 in DNA: TGTGCCAGCAGTTACTCACAGTATAGCAATCAGCCCCAGCATTTT.

CDR3 DNA sequence: TGTGCCAGCAGCTTACGCGAGTCTAGCACAGATACGCAGTATTTT. Protein: CASSLRESSTDTQYF. The V and J genes are TRBV7-6 and TRBJ2-3; D gene uncertain. Germline V gives CDR1 SGHVS, CDR2 FNYEAQ. The V end lost 2 bases, the J end lost 0 bases, and 9 bases lay between the germline ends. This CDR3 is built from 15 residues.

The gene calls are TRBV2 and TRBJ2-4; 10 bases match TRBD1. CDR3 length equals 18 residues. The germline CDR1 and CDR2 sequences are SNHLY and FYNNEI. The J segment lost 0 bases and the V segment lost 5 bases, leaving 10 bases of the junction unmatched. This CDR3 is CASSYAWTGGLAKNIQYF. The CDR3 DNA is TGTGCCAGCAGTTACGCTTGGACAGGGGGTTTAGCCAAAAACATTCAGTACTTC.

This sequence joins TRBV29-1 and TRBJ1-2; 8 positions agree with TRBD1. The germline CDR1 and CDR2 sequences are SQVTM and ANQGSEA. V shed 4 bases, J shed 8 bases, and the junction held 12 bases outside the gene matches. This CDR3 comprises 14 residues. The CDR3 reads CSVGPPDRAGGYTF. The CDR3 coding sequence is TGCAGCGTTGGGCCGCCGGACAGGGCCGGGGGCTACACCTTC.

The rearrangement uses TRBV7-2 and TRBJ1-5; D is undetermined. The germline CDR1 and CDR2 sequences are SGHTA and FQGNSA. The CDR3 is 16 amino acids. V was trimmed by 5 bases and J by 6 bases, leaving 20 bases between them. The CDR3 nucleotides are TGTGCCAGCAGCATAACCCCCGGCTCCTCGGGTCAGCCCCAGCATTTT. Its translation: CASSITPGSSGQPQHF.

This clonotype was detected a few times. This sequence joins TRBV7-2 and TRBJ2-4, with D uncertain. Germline V gives CDR1 SGHTA, CDR2 FQGNSA. The V gene lost 0 bases and the J gene lost 2 bases, with 11 bases spanning the gap. The CDR3 runs 16 residues. The CDR3 sequence is CASSLAHSGSKNIQYF. The CDR3 nucleotides read TGTGCCAGCAGCTTAGCGCATTCGGGTTCCAAAAACATTCAGTACTTC.

Only a few counts were recorded for this clonotype. The rearrangement uses TRBV7-9 and TRBJ2-2; D possibly corresponds to TRBD1 (5 bases). The CDR3 contains 15 residues. The V end was cut by 5 bases, the J end by 3 bases, with 13 bases between. CDR1 SEHNR and CDR2 FQNEAQ come from the germline V gene (reference sequence). The DNA of the CDR3 is TGTGCCAGCAGCAGGACACGCCAGGACACCGGGGAGCTGTTTTTT. Residues: CASSRTRQDTGELFF.

This clonotype was seen a few times. This chain links TRBV7-2 with TRBJ2-7, with 8 bases aligning to TRBD1. Germline values: CDR1 SGHTA, CDR2 FQGNSA. Trimming at V came to 3 bases and at J to 7 bases, leaving 14 bases not matched to a gene. The CDR3 spans 16 residues. The CDR3 coding sequence is TGTGCCAGCAGCTTTCCCCCCCGGACAGGGTTCGGGGAGCAGTACTTC. This sequence encodes CASSFPPRTGFGEQYF.

With regard to this clonotype: Compared with germline, one end of the junction differs, possibly owing to a read error. The chain joins TRBV27 to TRBJ1-6; 9 positions match TRBD1. Germline values: CDR1 MNHEY, CDR2 SMNVEV (reference sequence). The CDR3 runs 14 residues. The CDR3, as DNA: TGTGCCAGCAGCTTATGGACAGGGGCCTCACCCCTCCACTTT. It yields the protein CASSLWTGASPLHF.

The rearrangement links TRBV19 to TRBJ2-7, with 9 bases that match TRBD2. After removal of 8 bases from V and 7 bases from J, the junction contained 12 bases not matched to a gene. Germline CDR1 is LNHDA and CDR2 is SQIVND (reference sequence). The CDR3 consists of 14 residues. This chain's CDR3 is CASQKAGGPSEQYF. Written as DNA, the CDR3 is TGTGCCAGTCAGAAGGCGGGAGGGCCAAGTGAGCAGTACTTC.

Many counts were recorded for this clonotype. The chain couples TRBV7-2 to TRBJ2-3, with D possibly TRBD2 on 6 matching bases. CDR3 length: 16 amino acids. Trimming removed 0 bases from V and 3 bases from J, with 13 bases in between. From germline, CDR1 is SGHTA and CDR2 FQGNSA. The CDR3: CASSLAPGGKTDTQYF. CDR3 coding DNA: TGTGCCAGCAGCTTAGCGCCGGGCGGGAAAACAGATACGCAGTATTTT.

This clonotype showed up many times. The V call is TRBV12-3 or TRBV12-4, the J call TRBJ1-1, with a weak D call TRBD1 (5 bases). The CDR3 extends over 17 amino acids. V was pared by 1 base and J by 0 bases, with 15 bases between. The CDR3 spells CASSLVPLGTLNTEAFF. DNA for the CDR3: TGTGCCAGCAGTTTAGTCCCCCTCGGGACCCTGAACACTGAAGCTTTCTTT.

In its sample, this clonotype was seen many times. This chain uses TRBV10-2 with TRBJ2-1; TRBD2 matches at 9 bases. This CDR3 has 16 amino acids. Trimming took 11 bases from V and 5 from J; bases not matched to a gene: 16. Germline assignment: CDR1 WSHSY and CDR2 SAAADI. The CDR3 reads CALRRERASGDNEQFF. The CDR3 bases are TGCGCCCTTAGAAGGGAGAGAGCTAGCGGGGACAATGAGCAGTTCTTC.

Here the CDR3 DNA reads TGTGCCATCAGTGGAGGACCGGACACTGAAGCTTTCTTT. Its protein is CAISGGPDTEAFF. This chain connects TRBV10-3 to TRBJ1-1; D is undetermined. V lost 4 bases and J 3 bases, leaving 9 bases between the germline ends. Germline V gene data show CDR1 as ENHRY and CDR2 as SYGVKD. The CDR3 totals 13 residues.

This clonotype was seen a few times. The gene calls are TRBV29-1 and TRBJ1-2; D gene uncertain. With 7 bases removed from V and 5 bases from J, the gap between germline ends came to 5 bases. The CDR3 length is 9 residues. Germline V CDR1 and CDR2: SQVTM, ANQGSEA. Here the CDR3 DNA reads TGCAGCGACGATTATGGCTACACCTTC. Encoded protein: CSDDYGYTF.

This clonotype was counted between two and nine times. This rearrangement joins TRBV6-1 to TRBJ1-6, with 9 positions matching TRBD1. Germline CDR1 reads MNHNS; CDR2 reads SASEGT. Germline trimming cut 6 bases from V and 7 bases from J; bases unmatched to any gene: 16. The CDR3 covers 18 residues. The CDR3 bases are TGTGCCAGCAGCCAGCTTGGGGGGACCGGGACAGGGAATTCACCCCTCCACTTT. Translation: CASSQLGGTGTGNSPLHF.

At least ten counts were recorded for this clonotype. The chain recombines TRBV6-1 with TRBJ1-3; 8 positions agree with TRBD1. Per the germline V gene, CDR1 is MNHNS and CDR2 is SASEGT. The CDR3 is made up of 16 amino acids. J was trimmed by 4 bases and V by 0 bases; bases with no gene match: 5. The DNA for the CDR3 is TGTGCCAGCAGTGAAGCTCAGGGGGCGACAGGAAACACCATATATTTT. Translating it yields CASSEAQGATGNTIYF.

In its sample, this clonotype was seen a few times. The rearrangement joins TRBV18 to TRBJ1-1, with TRBD1 as a possible D gene (6 bases). Germline V CDR1 and CDR2: KGHSH, LQKENI. The CDR3 totals 14 residues. V lost 6 bases to trimming and J lost 4 bases, with 15 bases between them. The CDR3 is CASSFSAGVTEAFF. The CDR3 nucleotides are TGTGCCAGCTCCTTCTCGGCAGGGGTCACTGAAGCTTTCTTT.

This clonotype was counted only a few times. The V call is TRBV6-6, the J call TRBJ2-6; tentative D call: TRBD1 (6 bases). Between the trimmed V and J ends, which lost 5 bases and 0 bases, there was a span of 20 bases. The CDR3 contains 19 residues. Germline CDR1 MNHNY, CDR2 SVGAGI (reference sequence). The CDR3: CASSRSVPGHRSGANVLTF. In DNA, the CDR3 is TGTGCCAGCAGTCGATCCGTACCGGGACATCGCTCTGGGGCCAACGTCCTGACTTTC.